The T cell receptor (beta chain) under discussion was sequenced for a study of long-term antiretroviral therapy in people with HIV. The CDR3 is 14 residues long. Germline values: CDR1 MNHNY, CDR2 SVGAGI (reference sequence). Losses at the gene ends were 1 base for V and 5 bases for J; bases not matched to a gene: 4. The sample holds one count of this clone. Every single participant having HIV got treatment inside the United States. The assay, immunoSEQ v3.0, was run at survey level. Sequencing was performed with immunoSEQ multiplex PCR; in TCRdb, only in-frame clones are kept and a portion is missing. The repertoire has almost 30,000 clones, over 80% of them found once; the top ten carry approximately 8.3%.

The rearrangement joins TRBV6-6 to TRBJ2-5, with 7 bases that match TRBD1. This receptor was taken from a man over 45 with HIV. This sample comprised unsorted PBMCs, obtained 3.2 years before starting antiretroviral therapy. The CDR3 sequence: CASSYLTGEETQYF. The CDR3 DNA reads as TGTGCCAGCAGTTACTTAACAGGGGAGGAGACCCAGTACTTC.